The rows below give T cell receptor beta chains drawn from one sample of a study of T cells in Graves' hyperthyroidism and ophthalmopathy. TCRdb analysed the multiplex PCR reads with MiXCR anew, one entry per CDR3 protein. Altogether around 350,000 distinct CDR3 sequences are present, 15% to 20% being singletons, with the ten largest covering around 3.6%. Source material: blood. The receptors here all came from a young woman with Graves' hyperthyroidism. Both conserved end residues are part of each CDR3. D genes are given only for firm matches. Clone size is not always given. Where it is, it says once, few, many or a class for expanded clones.

V gene	D gene	J gene	clone size	CDR3 protein	CDR3 DNA
TRBV12-3/TRBV12-4	TRBD1	TRBJ1-1	many	CASRGTGGRTEAFF	TGTGCCAGCAGGGGGACAGGGGGCCGGACTGAAGCTTTCTTT
TRBV6-1	NA	TRBJ2-1	NA	CASSDRIRGYNEQFF	TGTGCCAGCAGTGACCGGATAAGGGGTTACAATGAGCAGTTCTTC
TRBV11-2	NA	TRBJ1-2	many	CASSSPRTPLRGYTF	TGTGCCAGCAGCTCACCGCGGACGCCACTCAGGGGCTACACCTTC
TRBV6-5	NA	TRBJ1-2	many	CASSYSMGGGGYTF	TGTGCCAGCAGTTACTCGATGGGCGGTGGGGGCTACACCTTC
TRBV27	NA	TRBJ1-5	many	CASSFLGGSNQPQHF	TGTGCCAGCAGTTTCTTGGGGGGTAGCAATCAGCCCCAGCATTTT
TRBV2	NA	TRBJ2-7	many	CASSAASAYEQYF	TGTGCCAGCAGTGCCGCCAGCGCCTACGAGCAGTACTTC
TRBV29-1	NA	TRBJ2-7	many	CSVEGRGSYEQYF	TGCAGCGTTGAGGGTCGGGGGAGCTACGAGCAGTACTTC
TRBV7-9	NA	TRBJ1-5	many	CASSWGGVQPQHF	TGTGCCAGCAGCTGGGGAGGGGTACAGCCCCAGCATTTT
TRBV6-5	NA	TRBJ2-4	few	CASSYSAGKGDIQYF	TGTGCCAGCAGTTACTCGGCGGGGAAAGGAGACATTCAGTACTTC
TRBV5-1	NA	TRBJ2-2	many	CASSLDRVDFGTGELFF	TGCGCCAGCAGCTTGGACAGGGTTGATTTCGGCACCGGGGAGCTGTTTTTT
TRBV12-3/TRBV12-4	NA	TRBJ2-5	NA	CASSPRDKGETEYF	TGTGCCAGCAGCCCACGGGACAAAGGGGAGACGGAGTACTTC
TRBV3-1	TRBD1	TRBJ2-7	few	CASSQGVTGELEQYF	TGTGCCAGCAGCCAAGGGGTCACAGGGGAGCTCGAGCAGTACTTC
TRBV29-1	NA	TRBJ1-2	many	CSVSSQGGYTF	TGCAGCGTTTCTAGCCAGGGAGGCTACACCTTC
TRBV18	NA	TRBJ1-5	few	CASSPPGPDQPQHF	TGTGCCAGCTCACCTCCAGGTCCGGATCAGCCCCAGCATTTT
TRBV5-1	TRBD1	TRBJ2-2	many	CASSPEQGAGGELFF	TGCGCCAGCAGCCCGGAACAGGGGGCCGGCGGGGAGCTGTTTTTT
TRBV7-8	NA	TRBJ1-2	NA	CASSPRWGNYGYTF	TGTGCCAGCAGCCCTCGATGGGGGAACTATGGCTACACCTTC
TRBV10-1	NA	TRBJ2-1	few	CASSRGREQFF	TGCGCCAGCAGCCGAGGCCGCGAGCAGTTCTTC
TRBV6-2/TRBV6-3	NA	TRBJ1-3	many	CASRATWLTGNTIYF	TGTGCCAGCAGGGCGACATGGCTAACTGGAAACACCATATATTTT
TRBV30	NA	TRBJ2-5	few	CAWSVRGLGETQYF	TGTGCCTGGAGTGTACGGGGATTGGGGGAGACCCAGTACTTC
TRBV19	NA	TRBJ1-1	many	CASSISDTEAFF	TGTGCCAGTAGTATTTCTGACACTGAAGCTTTCTTT
TRBV4-2	TRBD1	TRBJ1-1	many	CASSHQPEGTGAMNTEAFF	TGTGCCAGCAGCCACCAACCGGAGGGGACAGGGGCTATGAACACTGAAGCTTTCTTT
TRBV6-1	NA	TRBJ1-2	many	CASTHSGPTGYGYTF	TGTGCCAGCACCCACTCCGGGCCAACGGGCTATGGCTACACCTTC
TRBV11-2	TRBD1	TRBJ1-5	many	CASSFETGRNQPQHF	TGTGCCAGCAGCTTCGAGACAGGGCGCAATCAGCCCCAGCATTTT
TRBV28	NA	TRBJ2-7	many	CASSGREGVLYEQYF	TGTGCCAGCAGCGGCAGGGAGGGGGTCCTGTACGAGCAGTACTTC
TRBV10-2	NA	TRBJ2-4	many	CASGWGPQNIQYF	TGCGCCAGTGGATGGGGGCCCCAAAACATTCAGTACTTC
TRBV6-5	TRBD2	TRBJ2-7	NA	CASSYPPGGGGEQYF	TGTGCCAGCAGTTATCCGCCGGGGGGGGGCGGCGAGCAGTACTTC
TRBV3-1	TRBD1	TRBJ1-5	few	CASSPNDRGGNQPQHF	TGTGCCAGCAGCCCGAACGACAGGGGCGGCAATCAGCCCCAGCATTTT
TRBV7-9	NA	TRBJ1-2	many	CASTIRGDYTF	TGTGCCAGCACCATCCGGGGGGACTACACCTTC
TRBV4-1	NA	TRBJ2-7	many	CASSQEARIAYEQYF	TGCGCCAGCAGCCAAGAAGCCAGGATCGCCTACGAGCAGTACTTC
TRBV5-1	NA	TRBJ1-3	few	CASKSFISGNTIYF	TGCGCCAGCAAGTCCTTCATCTCTGGAAACACCATATATTTT
TRBV5-1	TRBD2	TRBJ2-1	NA	CASSSSGLAGGEQFF	TGCGCCAGCAGCTCCTCGGGACTAGCGGGGGGGGAGCAGTTCTTC
TRBV6-1	NA	TRBJ2-5	many	CASSERGLEETQYF	TGTGCCAGCAGTGAACGAGGGCTGGAGGAGACCCAGTACTTC
TRBV10-3	NA	TRBJ1-1	many	CAISPSGQNTEAFF	TGTGCCATCAGTCCTTCGGGCCAGAACACTGAAGCTTTCTTT
TRBV6-1	NA	TRBJ2-7	NA	CASSPTLVGGSHQYF	TGTGCCAGCAGTCCCACCCTAGTGGGCGGCTCGCATCAGTACTTC
TRBV25-1	NA	TRBJ2-7	many	CASGDASLIPYF	TGTGCCAGCGGAGATGCCTCCTTGATCCCTTACTTC
TRBV28	NA	TRBJ1-1	many	CASSPWGPNTEAFF	TGTGCCAGCAGTCCATGGGGGCCCAACACTGAAGCTTTCTTT
TRBV28	NA	TRBJ1-3	many	CASRQYSGNTIYF	TGTGCCTCAAGGCAGTACTCTGGAAACACCATATATTTT
TRBV20-1	NA	TRBJ1-1	many	CSARDRRNTEAFF	TGCAGTGCTAGAGATAGGCGGAACACTGAAGCTTTCTTT
TRBV5-1	TRBD1	TRBJ1-1	many	CASSFDREGAFF	TGCGCCAGCAGCTTCGACAGGGAGGGAGCTTTCTTT
TRBV5-1	TRBD2	TRBJ2-7	NA	CASSLAVASGRGKQYF	TGCGCCAGCAGCTTGGCCGTGGCTAGCGGGCGAGGGAAGCAGTACTTC
TRBV2	NA	TRBJ2-2	few	CARRTESNTGELFF	TGTGCCAGACGGACGGAATCTAACACCGGGGAGCTGTTTTTT
TRBV6-2/TRBV6-3	NA	TRBJ2-5	NA	CASSYVAGGNYKGTQYF	TGTGCCAGCAGTTACGTCGCTGGGGGTAATTATAAGGGGACCCAGTACTTC
TRBV15	NA	TRBJ2-2	many	CATSRGLPGVGELFF	TGTGCCACCAGCAGAGGTCTGCCAGGTGTTGGGGAGCTGTTTTTT
TRBV12-3/TRBV12-4	TRBD1	TRBJ1-5	many	CASSPGTGAQPQHF	TGTGCCAGCAGTCCAGGGACAGGGGCACAGCCCCAGCATTTT
TRBV19	NA	TRBJ1-1	many	CASSIIGQFFEGTEAFF	TGTGCCAGTAGTATAATCGGACAGTTCTTTGAAGGCACTGAAGCTTTCTTT
TRBV30	NA	TRBJ1-1	many	CAWSVSVWTEAFF	TGTGCCTGGAGTGTAAGTGTATGGACTGAAGCTTTCTTT
TRBV3-1	NA	TRBJ2-7	NA	CASSQDLRPYEQYF	TGTGCCAGCAGCCAAGATTTACGACCCTACGAGCAGTACTTC
TRBV5-6	NA	TRBJ2-5	NA	CASSVRAPWETQYF	TGTGCCAGCAGCGTCCGGGCCCCTTGGGAGACCCAGTACTTC
TRBV7-9	NA	TRBJ2-7	many	CASSLAPTGDYEQYF	TGTGCCAGCAGCTTAGCGCCTACGGGGGACTACGAGCAGTACTTC
TRBV7-2	NA	TRBJ2-5	many	CASSLGGGHETQYF	TGTGCCAGCAGCTTAGGGGGGGGCCATGAGACCCAGTACTTC
TRBV5-1	TRBD1	TRBJ1-1	NA	CASSLAGTGPFPEAFF	TGCGCCAGCAGCTTGGCCGGGACAGGGCCCTTCCCCGAAGCTTTCTTT
TRBV9	NA	TRBJ1-3	many	CASSVVGNTIYF	TGTGCCAGCAGCGTAGTTGGAAACACCATATATTTT
TRBV6-4	NA	TRBJ2-2	many	CASSDSFRSREAGELFF	TGTGCCAGCAGTGACTCGTTTAGGAGCCGTGAAGCCGGGGAGCTGTTTTTT
TRBV11-2	NA	TRBJ2-4	NA	CASSLLRGGRYIQYF	TGTGCCAGCAGCTTATTGAGGGGAGGTCGTTACATTCAGTACTTC
TRBV6-1	NA	TRBJ2-1	NA	CASSTRLGARVFYNEQFF	TGTGCCAGCAGTACGAGGTTGGGGGCGCGGGTATTCTACAATGAGCAGTTCTTC
TRBV6-1	TRBD1	TRBJ1-2	NA	CASTRTGANYGYTF	TGTGCCAGCACCCGGACAGGGGCTAACTATGGCTACACCTTC
TRBV6-1	NA	TRBJ2-5	many	CASSEGPTFGRGRQETQYF	TGTGCCAGCAGTGAGGGTCCTACTTTTGGCAGGGGCCGACAAGAGACCCAGTACTTC
TRBV29-1	NA	TRBJ1-2	many	CSVEGSPGRGGYTF	TGCAGCGTTGAAGGCTCCCCAGGGAGGGGTGGCTACACCTTC
TRBV2	TRBD1	TRBJ2-5	many	CASRDRETQYF	TGTGCCAGCAGGGACAGGGAGACCCAGTACTTC
TRBV6-5	TRBD2	TRBJ2-7	NA	CASSSGGRANEQYF	TGTGCCAGCAGTTCTGGCGGGAGGGCGAATGAGCAGTACTTC